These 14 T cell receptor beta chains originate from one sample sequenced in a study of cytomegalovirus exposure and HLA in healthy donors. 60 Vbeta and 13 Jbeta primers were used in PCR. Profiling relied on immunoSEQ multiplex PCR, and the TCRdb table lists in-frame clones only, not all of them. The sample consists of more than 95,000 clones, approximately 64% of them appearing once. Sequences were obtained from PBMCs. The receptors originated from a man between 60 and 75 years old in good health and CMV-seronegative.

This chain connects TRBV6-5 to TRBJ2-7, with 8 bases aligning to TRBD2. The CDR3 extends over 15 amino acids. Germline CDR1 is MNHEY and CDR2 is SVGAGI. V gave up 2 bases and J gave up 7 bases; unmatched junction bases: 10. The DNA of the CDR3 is TGTGCCAGCAGTTACGGGGGGACTAGTGGGAAGGAGCAGTACTTC. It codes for CASSYGGTSGKEQYF.

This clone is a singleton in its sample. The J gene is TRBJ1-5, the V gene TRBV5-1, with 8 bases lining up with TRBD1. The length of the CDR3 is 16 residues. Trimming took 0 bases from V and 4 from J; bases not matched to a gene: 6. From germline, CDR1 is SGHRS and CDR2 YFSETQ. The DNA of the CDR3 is TGCGCCAGCAGCTTGGATGGCACAGGGGGGAATCAGCCCCAGCATTTT. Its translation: CASSLDGTGGNQPQHF. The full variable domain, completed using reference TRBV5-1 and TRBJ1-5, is KAGVTQTPRYLIKTRGQQVTLSCSPISGHRSVSWYQQTPGQGLQFLFEYFSETQRNKGNFPGRFSGRQFSNSRSEMNVSTLELGDSALYLCASSLDGTGGNQPQHFGDGTRLSIL.

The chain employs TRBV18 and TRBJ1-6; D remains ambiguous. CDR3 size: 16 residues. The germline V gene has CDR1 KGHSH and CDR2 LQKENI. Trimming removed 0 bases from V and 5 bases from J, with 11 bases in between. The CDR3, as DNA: TGTGCCAGCTCACCACCGGTCCAGCGGGATAATTCACCCCTCCACTTT. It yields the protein CASSPPVQRDNSPLHF.

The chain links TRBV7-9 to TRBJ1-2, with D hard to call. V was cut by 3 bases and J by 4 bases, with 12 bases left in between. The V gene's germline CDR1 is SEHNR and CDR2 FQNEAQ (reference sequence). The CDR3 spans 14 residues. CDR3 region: CASSLVENPYGYTF. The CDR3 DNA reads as TGTGCCAGCAGCTTGGTAGAGAATCCCTATGGCTACACCTTC. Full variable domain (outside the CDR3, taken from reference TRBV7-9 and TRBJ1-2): DTGVSQNPRHKITKRGQNVTFRCDPISEHNRLYWYRQTLGQGPEFLTYFQNEAQLEKSRLLSDRFSAERPKGSFSTLEIQRTEQGDSAMYLCASSLVENPYGYTFGSGTRLTVV.

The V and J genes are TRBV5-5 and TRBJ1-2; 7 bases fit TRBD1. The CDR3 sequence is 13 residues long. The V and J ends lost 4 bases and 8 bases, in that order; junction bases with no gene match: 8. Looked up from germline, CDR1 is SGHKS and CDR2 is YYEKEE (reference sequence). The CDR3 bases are TGTGCCAGCAGCAAAGGGGGCGAGGGGGGCTACACCTTC. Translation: CASSKGGEGGYTF.

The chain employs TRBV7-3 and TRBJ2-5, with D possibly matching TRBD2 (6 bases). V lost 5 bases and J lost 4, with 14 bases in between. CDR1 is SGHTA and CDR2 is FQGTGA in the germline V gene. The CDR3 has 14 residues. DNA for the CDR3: TGTGCCAGCAGCCCGGAACTAGCCGGAGAGACCCAGTACTTC. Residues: CASSPELAGETQYF. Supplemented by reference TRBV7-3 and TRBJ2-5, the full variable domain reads GAGVSQTPSNKVTEKGKYVELRCDPISGHTALYWYRQSLGQGPEFLIYFQGTGAADDSGLPNDRFFAVRPEGSVSTLKIQRTERGDSAVYLCASSPELAGETQYFGPGTRLLVL.

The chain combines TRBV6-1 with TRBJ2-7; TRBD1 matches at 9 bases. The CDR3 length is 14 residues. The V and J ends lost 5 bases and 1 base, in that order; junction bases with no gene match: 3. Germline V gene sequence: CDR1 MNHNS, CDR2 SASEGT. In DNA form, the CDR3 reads TGTGCCAGCAGTCACAGGGGGCTATCCTACGAGCAGTACTTC. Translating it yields CASSHRGLSYEQYF.

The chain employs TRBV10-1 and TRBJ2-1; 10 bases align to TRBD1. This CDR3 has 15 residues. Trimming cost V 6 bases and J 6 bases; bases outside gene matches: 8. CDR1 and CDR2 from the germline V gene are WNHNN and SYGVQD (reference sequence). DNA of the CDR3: TGCGCCAGCAGCCTGGGACAGGGGTCGGGCAATGAGCAGTTCTTC. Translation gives CASSLGQGSGNEQFF.

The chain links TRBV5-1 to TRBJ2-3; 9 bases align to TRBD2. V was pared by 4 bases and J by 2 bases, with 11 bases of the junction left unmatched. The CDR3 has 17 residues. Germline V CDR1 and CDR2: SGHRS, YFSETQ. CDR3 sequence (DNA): TGCGCCAGCAGCCGACTCGGGCGGGGGGGTCCCACAGATACGCAGTATTTT. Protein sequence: CASSRLGRGGPTDTQYF.

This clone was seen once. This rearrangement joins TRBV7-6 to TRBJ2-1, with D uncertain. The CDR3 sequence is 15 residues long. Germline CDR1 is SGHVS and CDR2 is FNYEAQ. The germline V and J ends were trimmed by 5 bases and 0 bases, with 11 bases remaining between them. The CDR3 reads CASSRFLSSYNEQFF. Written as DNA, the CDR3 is TGTGCCAGCAGCCGCTTCCTAAGCTCCTACAATGAGCAGTTCTTC.

The CDR3 DNA reads TGTGCCAGCAGTGCGCTGGGACTAGAAGAGACCCAGTACTTC. It codes for CASSALGLEETQYF. The rearrangement links TRBV2 to TRBJ2-5, with 8 bases aligning to TRBD2. The CDR3 is made up of 14 amino acids. Trimming took 4 bases from V and 3 from J; bases not matched to a gene: 4. Looked up from germline, CDR1 is SNHLY and CDR2 is FYNNEI.

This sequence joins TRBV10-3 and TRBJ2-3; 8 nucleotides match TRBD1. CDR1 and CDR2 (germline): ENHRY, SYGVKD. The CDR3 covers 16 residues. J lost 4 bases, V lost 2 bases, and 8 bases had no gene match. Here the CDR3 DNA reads TGTGCCATCAGTGAGGGGGACAGGATCCTACCAGATACGCAGTATTTT. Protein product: CAISEGDRILPDTQYF.

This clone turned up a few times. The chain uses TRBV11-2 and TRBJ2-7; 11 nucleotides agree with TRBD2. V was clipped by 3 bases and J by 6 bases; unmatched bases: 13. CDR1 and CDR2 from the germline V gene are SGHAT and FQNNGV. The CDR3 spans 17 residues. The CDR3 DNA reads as TGTGCCAGCAGCTTCCAAAGGCTAGCGGGAGGTATCGCCGAGCAGTACTTC. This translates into CASSFQRLAGGIAEQYF.

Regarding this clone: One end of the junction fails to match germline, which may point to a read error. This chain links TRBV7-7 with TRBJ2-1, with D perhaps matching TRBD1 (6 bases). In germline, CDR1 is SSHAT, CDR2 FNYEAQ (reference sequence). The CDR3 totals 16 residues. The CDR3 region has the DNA TGTGCTAGCAGCTTAGCTCTTGGGGGCGGCTACAATGAGCAGTTCTTC. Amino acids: CASSLALGGGYNEQFF.